The source of this T cell receptor beta chain is a study of shared clonotypes between healthy human individuals. General study points: All-four-donor shared clonotypes had higher generation probabilities than non-shared clonotypes did.

As to this clone: Its antigen is currently unknown.

Only CD45RO-negative cells positively selected for CCR7 counted as naive CD8 cells, so terminally differentiated effector memory CD45RA+ cells were excluded. TCRdb keeps only in-frame clones here, not all; method: immunoSEQ multiplex PCR. The data hold around 2,000,000 clones, with just under 95% observed a single time. With V trimmed by 4 bases and J by 1 base, 9 bases remained unmatched. The CDR3 runs to 16 residues. Per the germline V gene, CDR1 is SGHTA and CDR2 is FQGNSA. The chain links TRBV7-2 to TRBJ2-5; 7 bases line up with TRBD2. Sequenced input: naive CD8+ T cells sorted from blood. The TCR comes from a young man in good health. The CDR3 here is CASSSSLADPQETQYF. DNA of the CDR3: TGTGCCAGCAGCTCCTCGCTAGCGGACCCCCAAGAGACCCAGTACTTC.